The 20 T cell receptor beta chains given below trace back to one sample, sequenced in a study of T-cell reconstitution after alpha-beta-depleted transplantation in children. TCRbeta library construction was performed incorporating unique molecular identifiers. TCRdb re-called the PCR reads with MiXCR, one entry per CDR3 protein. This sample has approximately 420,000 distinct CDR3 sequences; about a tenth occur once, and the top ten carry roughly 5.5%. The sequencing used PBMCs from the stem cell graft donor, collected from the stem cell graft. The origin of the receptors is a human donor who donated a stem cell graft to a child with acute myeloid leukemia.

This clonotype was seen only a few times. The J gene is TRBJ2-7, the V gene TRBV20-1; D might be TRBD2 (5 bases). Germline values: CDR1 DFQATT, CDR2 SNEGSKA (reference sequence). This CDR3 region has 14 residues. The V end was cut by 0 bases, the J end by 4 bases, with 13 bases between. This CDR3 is CSARDPSSSYEQYF. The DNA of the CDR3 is TGCAGTGCTAGAGATCCTAGCTCTTCGTACGAGCAGTACTTC.

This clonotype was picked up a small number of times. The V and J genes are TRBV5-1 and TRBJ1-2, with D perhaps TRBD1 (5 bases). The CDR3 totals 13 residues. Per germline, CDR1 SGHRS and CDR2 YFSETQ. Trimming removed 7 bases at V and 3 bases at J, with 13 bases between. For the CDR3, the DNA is TGCGCCAGCCAACAGGCCAGGGACTATGGCTACACCTTC. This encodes CASQQARDYGYTF. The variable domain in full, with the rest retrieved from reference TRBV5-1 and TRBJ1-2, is KAGVTQTPRYLIKTRGQQVTLSCSPISGHRSVSWYQQTPGQGLQFLFEYFSETQRNKGNFPGRFSGRQFSNSRSEMNVSTLELGDSALYLCASQQARDYGYTFGSGTRLTVV.

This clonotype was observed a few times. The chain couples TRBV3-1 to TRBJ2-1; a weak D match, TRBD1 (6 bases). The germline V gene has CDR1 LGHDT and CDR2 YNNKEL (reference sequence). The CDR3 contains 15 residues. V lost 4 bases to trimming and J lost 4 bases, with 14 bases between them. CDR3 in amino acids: CASSPGVVGYNEQFF. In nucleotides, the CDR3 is TGTGCCAGCAGCCCAGGGGTTGTAGGGTACAATGAGCAGTTCTTC.

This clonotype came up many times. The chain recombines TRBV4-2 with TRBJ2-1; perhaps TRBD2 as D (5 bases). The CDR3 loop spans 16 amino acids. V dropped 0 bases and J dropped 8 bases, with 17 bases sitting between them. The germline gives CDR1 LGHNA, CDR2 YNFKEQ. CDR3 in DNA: TGTGCCAGCAGCCAAGATACAGCGGCGAAATTGGATGAGCAGTTCTTC. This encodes CASSQDTAAKLDEQFF.

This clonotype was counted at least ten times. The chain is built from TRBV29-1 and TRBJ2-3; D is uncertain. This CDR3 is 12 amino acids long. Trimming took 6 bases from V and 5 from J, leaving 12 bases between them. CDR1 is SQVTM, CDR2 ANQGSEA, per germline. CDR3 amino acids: CSVGLMVDTQYF. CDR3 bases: TGCAGCGTGGGCCTTATGGTAGATACGCAGTATTTT.

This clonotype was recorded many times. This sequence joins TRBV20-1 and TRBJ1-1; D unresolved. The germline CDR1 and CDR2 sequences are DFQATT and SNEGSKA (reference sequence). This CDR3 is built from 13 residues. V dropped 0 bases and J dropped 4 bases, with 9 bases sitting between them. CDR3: CSARDPGGTEAFF. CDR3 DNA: TGCAGTGCTAGAGATCCGGGAGGCACTGAAGCTTTCTTT.

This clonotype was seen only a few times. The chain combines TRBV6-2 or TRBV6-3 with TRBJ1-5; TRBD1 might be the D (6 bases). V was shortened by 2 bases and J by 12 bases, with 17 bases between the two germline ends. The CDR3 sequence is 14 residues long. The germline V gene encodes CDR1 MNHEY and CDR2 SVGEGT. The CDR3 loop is CASSYGGPKGHQHF. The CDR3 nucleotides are TGTGCCAGCAGTTACGGGGGGCCGAAGGGCCACCAGCATTTT.

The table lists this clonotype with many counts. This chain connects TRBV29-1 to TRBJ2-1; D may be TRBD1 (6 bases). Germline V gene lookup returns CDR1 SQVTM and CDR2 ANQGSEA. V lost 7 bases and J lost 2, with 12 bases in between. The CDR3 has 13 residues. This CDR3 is CSAERQAYNEQFF. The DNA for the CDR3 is TGCAGCGCGGAACGACAGGCCTACAATGAGCAGTTCTTC.

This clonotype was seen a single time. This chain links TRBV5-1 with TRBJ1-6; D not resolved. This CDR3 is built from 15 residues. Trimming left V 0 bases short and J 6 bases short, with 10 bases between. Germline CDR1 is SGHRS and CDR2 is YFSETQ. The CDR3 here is CASSLDRAFNSPLHF. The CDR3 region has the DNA TGCGCCAGCAGCTTGGACAGAGCCTTTAATTCACCCCTCCACTTT.

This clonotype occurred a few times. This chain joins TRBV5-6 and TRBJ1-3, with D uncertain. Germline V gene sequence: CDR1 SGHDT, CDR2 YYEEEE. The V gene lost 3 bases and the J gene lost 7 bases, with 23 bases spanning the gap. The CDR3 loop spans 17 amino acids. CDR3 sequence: CASSSKDGIWDVNTIYF. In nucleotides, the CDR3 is TGTGCCAGCAGCTCAAAAGACGGGATCTGGGATGTCAACACCATATATTTT.

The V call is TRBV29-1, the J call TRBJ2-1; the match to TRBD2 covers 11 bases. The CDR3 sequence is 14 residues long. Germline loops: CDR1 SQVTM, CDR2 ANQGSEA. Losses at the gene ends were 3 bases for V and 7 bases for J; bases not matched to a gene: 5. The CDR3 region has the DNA TGCAGCGTTGAGCTAACTAGCGGGAGAAATGAGCAGTTCTTC. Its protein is CSVELTSGRNEQFF.

CDR3 sequence reads: CASSLGGISGNTIYF. In nucleotides, the CDR3 is TGTGCCAGCAGCTTGGGAGGGATCTCTGGAAACACCATATATTTT. This sequence joins TRBV5-5 and TRBJ1-3, with D unresolved. Germline values: CDR1 SGHKS, CDR2 YYEKEE (reference sequence). This CDR3 is built from 15 residues. V dropped 0 bases and J dropped 0 bases, with 7 bases sitting between them.

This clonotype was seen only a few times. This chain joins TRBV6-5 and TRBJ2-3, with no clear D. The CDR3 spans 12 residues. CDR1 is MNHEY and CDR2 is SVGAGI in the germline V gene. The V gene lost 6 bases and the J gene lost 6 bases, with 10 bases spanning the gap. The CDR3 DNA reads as TGTGCCAGCAGAGGACCGGCGGATACGCAGTATTTT. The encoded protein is CASRGPADTQYF.

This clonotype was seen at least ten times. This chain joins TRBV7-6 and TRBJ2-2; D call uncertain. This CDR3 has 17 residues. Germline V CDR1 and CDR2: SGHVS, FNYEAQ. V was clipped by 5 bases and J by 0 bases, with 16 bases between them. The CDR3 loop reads CASSLSPTETNTGELFF. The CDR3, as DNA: TGTGCCAGCAGCCTGTCCCCGACGGAAACGAACACCGGGGAGCTGTTTTTT.

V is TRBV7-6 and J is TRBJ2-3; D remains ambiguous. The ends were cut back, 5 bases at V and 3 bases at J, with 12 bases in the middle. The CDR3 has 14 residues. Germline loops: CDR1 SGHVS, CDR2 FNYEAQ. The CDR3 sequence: CASSPGKTTDTQYF. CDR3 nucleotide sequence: TGTGCCAGCAGCCCTGGCAAGACGACAGATACGCAGTATTTT. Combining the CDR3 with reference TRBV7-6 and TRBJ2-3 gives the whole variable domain GAGVSQSPRYKVTKRGQDVALRCDPISGHVSLYWYRQALGQGPEFLTYFNYEAQQDKSGLPNDRFSAERPEGSISTLTIQRTEQRDSAMYRCASSPGKTTDTQYFGPGTRLTVL.

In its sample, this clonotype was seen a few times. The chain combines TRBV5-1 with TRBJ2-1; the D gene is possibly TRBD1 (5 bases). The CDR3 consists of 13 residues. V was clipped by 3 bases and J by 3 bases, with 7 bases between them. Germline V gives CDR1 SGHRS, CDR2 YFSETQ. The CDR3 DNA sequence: TGCGCCAGCAGCTACGACAGCTACAATGAGCAGTTCTTC. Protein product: CASSYDSYNEQFF. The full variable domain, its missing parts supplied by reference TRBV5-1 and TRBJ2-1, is KAGVTQTPRYLIKTRGQQVTLSCSPISGHRSVSWYQQTPGQGLQFLFEYFSETQRNKGNFPGRFSGRQFSNSRSEMNVSTLELGDSALYLCASSYDSYNEQFFGPGTRLTVL.

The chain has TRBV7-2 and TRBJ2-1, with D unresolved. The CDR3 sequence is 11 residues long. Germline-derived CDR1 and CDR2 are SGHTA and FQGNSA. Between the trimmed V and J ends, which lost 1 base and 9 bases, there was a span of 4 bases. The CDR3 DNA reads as TGTGCCAGCAGCTTAGGGTTTGAGCAGTTCTTC. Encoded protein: CASSLGFEQFF.

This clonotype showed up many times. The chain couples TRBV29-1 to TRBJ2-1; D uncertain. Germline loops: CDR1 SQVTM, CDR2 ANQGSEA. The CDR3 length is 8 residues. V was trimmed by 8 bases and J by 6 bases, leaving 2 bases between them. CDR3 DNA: TGCAGCACCAATGAGCAGTTCTTC. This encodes CSTNEQFF.

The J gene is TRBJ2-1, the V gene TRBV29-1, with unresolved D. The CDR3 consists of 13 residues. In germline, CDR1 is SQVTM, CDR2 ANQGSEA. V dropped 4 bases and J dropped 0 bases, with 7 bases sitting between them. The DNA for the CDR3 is TGCAGCGTTGTGTGGAACTCCTACAATGAGCAGTTCTTC. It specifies CSVVWNSYNEQFF.

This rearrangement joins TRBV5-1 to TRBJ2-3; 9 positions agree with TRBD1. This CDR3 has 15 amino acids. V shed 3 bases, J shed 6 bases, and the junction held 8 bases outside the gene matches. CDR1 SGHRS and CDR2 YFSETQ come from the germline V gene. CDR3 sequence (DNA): TGCGCCAGCAGCTCGGACCGACAGGGGGGGGATACGCAGTATTTT. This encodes CASSSDRQGGDTQYF.